Listed below are T cell receptor beta chains from one sample, sequenced in a study of OX40 agonist ivuxolimab in advanced cancers. Measured with immunoSEQ multiplex PCR; TCRdb has only the in-frame clones, and not every one. The sample has under 80,000 clones, roughly 92% seen once; the top ten hold about 6.6%. The sample consisted of CD4+ or CD8+ T cells sorted from blood, taken in a trial of the OX40 agonist ivuxolimab. These receptors originate from an adult with an advanced solid tumor such as melanoma, head and neck, liver or kidney cancer. The CDR3 runs from the conserved cysteine through the conserved F or W. A D gene is named only where the DNA matches it firmly. Size is omitted from some rows. Given values are once, few, many or a class for expanded clones.

TRBV7-2	TRBJ1-1	-	-	TGTGCCAGCAGCTTAGGAGCGATTGAAGCTTTCTTT	CASSLGAIEAFF
TRBV7-9	TRBJ1-1	-	-	TGTGCCAGCAGCTTAGGAGAGGGCACTGAAGCTTTCTTT	CASSLGEGTEAFF
TRBV19	TRBJ1-5	TRBD1	-	TGTGCCAGTAGTGCCGACAGGGGTAAGATCAATCAGCCCCAGCATTTT	CASSADRGKINQPQHF
TRBV6-5	TRBJ2-1	TRBD2	-	TGTGCCAGCAGTCTGACTAGCGGGTTGCTCAATGAGCAGTTCTTC	CASSLTSGLLNEQFF
TRBV30	TRBJ1-2	TRBD1	-	TGTGCCTGGAGCCTTACAGGGGGAAACTATGGCTACACCTTC	CAWSLTGGNYGYTF
TRBV9	TRBJ2-1	-	-	TGTGCCAGCAGCGAGTCCCTCAGGGATTCCTACAATGAGCAGTTCTTC	CASSESLRDSYNEQFF
TRBV6-5	TRBJ2-1	-	-	TGTGCCAGCAGTCGAGGGGCTTCAACCTACAATGAGCAGTTCTTC	CASSRGASTYNEQFF
TRBV20-1	TRBJ2-4	-	-	TGCAGTGCTTGGCAGTCAAACATTCAGTACTTC	CSAWQSNIQYF
TRBV13	TRBJ1-2	TRBD1	-	TGTGCCAGCAGCCGGACAGGGGGTAGGCATGGCTACACCTTC	CASSRTGGRHGYTF
TRBV7-2	TRBJ1-5	-	-	TGTGCCAGCAGCCAGACAGGCCGTAGCAATCAGCCCCAGCATTTT	CASSQTGRSNQPQHF
TRBV2	TRBJ2-4	-	-	TGTGCCAGCAGTGAATTTGGGAGGCAAGCCAAAAACATTCAGTACTTC	CASSEFGRQAKNIQYF
TRBV11-2	TRBJ1-1	TRBD1	-	TGTGCCAGCAGCTACGACTTGACAGGGCCTGAAGCTTTCTTT	CASSYDLTGPEAFF
TRBV6-1	TRBJ2-7	-	-	TGTGCCAGCAGTGAAGCAGGTTTTCCACAGCGCACGACCTACGAGCAGTACTTC	CASSEAGFPQRTTYEQYF
TRBV29-1	TRBJ1-1	-	few	TGCAGCGTTTCCGAGGACGGTGAAGCTTTCTTT	CSVSEDGEAFF
TRBV14	TRBJ2-5	-	medium-sized	TGTGCCAGCAGCCAAGATTTAAGGACTTCAATTAAAGAGACCCAGTACTTC	CASSQDLRTSIKETQYF
TRBV27	TRBJ2-1	TRBD2	-	TGTGCCAGCAAGACTAGCGGACACAATGAGCAGTTCTTC	CASKTSGHNEQFF
TRBV2	TRBJ1-1	-	-	TGTGCCAGCAAAGGGGGTTGGGAAGCCTTCTTT	CASKGGWEAFF
TRBV19	TRBJ1-2	TRBD1	-	TGTGCCAGTAGTATTGGGACAGGGGCCTATGGCTACACCTTC	CASSIGTGAYGYTF
TRBV14	TRBJ2-1	-	-	TGTGCCAGCAGCCAAGATAGGGCGGATTATCGGGGGGCGTACAATGAGCAGTTCTTC	CASSQDRADYRGAYNEQFF
TRBV10-3	TRBJ2-7	-	-	TGTGCCATCAGCGTGAGTCAGGACCCCGTTAACGAGCAGTACTTC	CAISVSQDPVNEQYF
TRBV27	TRBJ1-6	-	-	TGTGCCAGCAGTTTACGTACGTTACCTAATTCACCCCTCCACTTT	CASSLRTLPNSPLHF
TRBV6-5	TRBJ2-7	-	-	TGTGCCACGCTGCCCTTTTTGGGGGCGGCCTACGAGCAGTACTTC	CATLPFLGAAYEQYF
TRBV6-1	TRBJ2-7	-	-	TGTGCCAGCAGTGAAGCGAGTGGGGACGCCGAGCAGTACTTC	CASSEASGDAEQYF
TRBV10-3	TRBJ2-5	-	-	TGTGCCATCAGTGAGTCAGGGGAGCAAGAGACCCAGTACTTC	CAISESGEQETQYF
TRBV12-5	TRBJ2-7	TRBD1	-	TGTGCTAGTGGGCCCGGACAGGGGGCCACCTACGAGCAGTACTTC	CASGPGQGATYEQYF
TRBV29-1	TRBJ2-5	-	-	TGCAGCGTTGAAGGGGACATAGAACAAGAGACCCAGTACTTC	CSVEGDIEQETQYF
TRBV30	TRBJ1-1	-	-	TGTGCCTGGAGTGTAAGGGGTTGGGCTGAAGCTTTCTTT	CAWSVRGWAEAFF
TRBV29-1	TRBJ2-5	-	-	TGCAGCGTTGATGGGATCCAAGAGACCCAGTACTTC	CSVDGIQETQYF
TRBV29-1	TRBJ2-7	TRBD1	-	TGCAGCGTGGCCCTGGGACAGGGTAACTACGAGCAGTACTTC	CSVALGQGNYEQYF
TRBV4-1	TRBJ2-1	TRBD2	-	TGCGCCAGCAGCCAAATACCAACGGGACTAGCGAATGAGCAGTTCTTC	CASSQIPTGLANEQFF
TRBV27	TRBJ2-7	-	-	TGTGCCAGCTCTCCTAGGGGTTACTCCTACGAGCAGTACTTC	CASSPRGYSYEQYF
TRBV5-5	TRBJ2-7	-	-	TGTGCCAGCAGCTTGGGGGGAGGCGAGCAGTACTTC	CASSLGGGEQYF
TRBV6-6	TRBJ2-5	-	once	TGTGCCAGCAGTTACCCCGGGCCTCAAGAGACCCAGTACTTC	CASSYPGPQETQYF
TRBV12-5	TRBJ1-1	-	-	TGTGCTAGTGGTTGGCAACCAGGGAGGATGAACACTGAAGCTTTCTTT	CASGWQPGRMNTEAFF
TRBV28	TRBJ1-3	TRBD1	-	TGTGCCAGCAGTCTAAGACCGGGACAGTTATCTGGAAACACCATATATTTT	CASSLRPGQLSGNTIYF
TRBV4-3	TRBJ2-3	-	-	TGCGCCAGCAGCCAAGATATATCGGGATGGGGGGCCCCCACAGATACGCAGTATTTT	CASSQDISGWGAPTDTQYF
TRBV4-3	TRBJ1-1	-	-	TGCGCCAGCAGCCAAGACGGCGCGACTGAAGCTTTCTTT	CASSQDGATEAFF
TRBV4-1	TRBJ2-3	-	-	TGCGCCAGCAGCCAAGTTCACAGGGACCTCCTCACAGATACGCAGTATTTT	CASSQVHRDLLTDTQYF
TRBV7-9	TRBJ1-1	-	-	TGTGCCAGCAGCGTAGGGTCTACTACTGAAGCTTTCTTT	CASSVGSTTEAFF
TRBV30	TRBJ2-5	-	-	TGTGCCTGGGGACATTTGTACCAAGAGACCCAGTACTTC	CAWGHLYQETQYF
TRBV4-1	TRBJ2-3	-	-	TGCGCCAGCAGCCAAGAGCCCCACGGGGCAGATACGCAGTATTTT	CASSQEPHGADTQYF
TRBV11-3	TRBJ1-1	-	-	TGTGCCAGCAGCCATGGCCCTAAGAACACTGAAGCTTTCTTT	CASSHGPKNTEAFF
TRBV27	TRBJ1-1	-	-	TGTGCCAGCAGTTTTTTTAAGAACACTGAAGCTTTCTTT	CASSFFKNTEAFF
TRBV11-2	TRBJ2-7	-	-	TGTGCCAGCAGCCCCGGGCCGGGCTACGAGCAGTACTTC	CASSPGPGYEQYF